This entry lists 7 T cell receptor beta chains sequenced from one sample in a study of blood T cell repertoires in COVID-19. Method: immunoSEQ multiplex PCR; TCRdb's copy keeps in-frame clones and lacks some. The sample carries about 120,000 clones, approximately 70% recorded once. Sequenced input: peripheral blood. The receptors originated from a woman aged 70-85 years with acute or convalescent COVID-19.

The chain couples TRBV27 to TRBJ1-2; 9 nucleotides align to TRBD1. This CDR3 is 14 amino acids long. Germline loops: CDR1 MNHEY, CDR2 SMNVEV (reference sequence). The J segment lost 7 bases and the V segment lost 2 bases, leaving 5 bases of the junction unmatched. In DNA, the CDR3 is TGTGCCAGCAGTTTAATACAGGGGGCGCCTGGCTACACCTTC. It codes for CASSLIQGAPGYTF.

The CDR3 coding sequence is TGTGCCTGGAGTATTGCTAGCGGGACCACAGATACGCAGTATTTT. Translated, it gives CAWSIASGTTDTQYF. This chain uses TRBV30 with TRBJ2-3, with 9 bases that match TRBD2. The junction had 5 bases not matched to a gene; V was cut back by 2 bases and J by 2 bases. CDR1 is GTSNPN and CDR2 is SVGIG in the germline V gene (reference sequence). CDR3 size: 15 residues.

The rearrangement joins TRBV7-2 to TRBJ1-2; tentative D call: TRBD1 (5 bases). Trimming shortened V by 1 base and J by 3 bases, and 9 bases separated the two germline ends. CDR3 size: 14 residues. Germline V gives CDR1 SGHTA, CDR2 FQGNSA. As DNA, the CDR3 is TGTGCCAGCAGCTTAGATCAGGGTGACTATGGCTACACCTTC. It yields the protein CASSLDQGDYGYTF.

The chain is built from TRBV5-1 and TRBJ1-6; 8 bases align to TRBD1. Germline CDR1 is SGHRS and CDR2 is YFSETQ. The CDR3 extends over 15 amino acids. V was clipped by 4 bases and J by 7 bases; unmatched bases: 7. The CDR3 DNA reads as TGCGCCAGCAGCCAGACAGGGGAATTAAATTCACCCCTCCACTTT. Its protein is CASSQTGELNSPLHF.

This clone was recorded at least ten times. The chain is built from TRBV9 and TRBJ2-2; D remains ambiguous. The CDR3 sequence is 16 residues long. Germline V gene sequence: CDR1 SGDLS, CDR2 YYNGEE. V lost 4 bases, J lost 1 base, and 14 bases lay in between. The CDR3 DNA reads TGTGCCAGCAGCCCCCGCCAGACTCAGAACACCGGGGAGCTGTTTTTT. It codes for CASSPRQTQNTGELFF.

The CDR3 protein is CASSRTVNYGYTF. Written as DNA, the CDR3 is TGTGCCAGCAGTAGGACAGTTAACTATGGCTACACCTTC. This chain uses TRBV6-5 with TRBJ1-2; weak D call: TRBD1 (6 bases). Trimming cost V 5 bases and J 1 base, with 8 bases left between them. From germline, CDR1 is MNHEY and CDR2 SVGAGI. The CDR3 is made up of 13 amino acids.

CDR3 bases: TGTGCCAGCAGCTTAGACAGGCAAAGCTCCTACGAGCAGTACTTC. Protein product: CASSLDRQSSYEQYF. The chain couples TRBV11-2 to TRBJ2-7; D not resolved. CDR1 is SGHAT, CDR2 FQNNGV, per germline. The CDR3 length is 15 residues. V lost 0 bases and J 0 bases, leaving 9 bases between the germline ends.